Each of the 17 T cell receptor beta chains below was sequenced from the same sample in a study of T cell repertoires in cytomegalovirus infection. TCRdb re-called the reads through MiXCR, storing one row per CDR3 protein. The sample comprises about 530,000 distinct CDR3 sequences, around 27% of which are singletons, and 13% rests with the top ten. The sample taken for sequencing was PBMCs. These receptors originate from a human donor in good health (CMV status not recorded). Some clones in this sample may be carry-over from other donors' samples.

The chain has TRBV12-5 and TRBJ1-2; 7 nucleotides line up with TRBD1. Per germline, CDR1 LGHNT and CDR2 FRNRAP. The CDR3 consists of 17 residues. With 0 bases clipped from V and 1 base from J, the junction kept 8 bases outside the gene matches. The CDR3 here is CASGLVLGGQSNYGYTF. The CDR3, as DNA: TGTGCTAGTGGTTTGGTACTGGGGGGACAGAGTAACTATGGCTACACCTTC.

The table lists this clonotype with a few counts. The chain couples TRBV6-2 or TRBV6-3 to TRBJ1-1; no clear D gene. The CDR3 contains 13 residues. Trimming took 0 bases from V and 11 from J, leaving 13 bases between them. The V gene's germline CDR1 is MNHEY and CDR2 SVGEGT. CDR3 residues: CASSYSNLPGAFF. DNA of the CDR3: TGTGCCAGCAGTTACTCGAACCTACCTGGGGCTTTCTTT.

CDR3 sequence reads: CSVVGRGRVEQYF. CDR3 in DNA: TGCAGCGTTGTAGGCAGGGGGCGCGTCGAGCAGTACTTC. The rearrangement joins TRBV29-1 to TRBJ2-7; TRBD1 agrees at 8 bases. V shed 4 bases, J shed 6 bases, and the junction held 8 bases outside the gene matches. The CDR3 totals 13 residues. Germline-derived CDR1 and CDR2 are SQVTM and ANQGSEA.

DNA for the CDR3: TGTGCCAGCAGTTTTAAGCCAGATACGCAGTATTTT. This encodes CASSFKPDTQYF. The chain recombines TRBV12-3 or TRBV12-4 with TRBJ2-3; D is uncertain. CDR3 length: 12 amino acids. V lost 3 bases, J lost 4 bases, and 5 bases lay in between.

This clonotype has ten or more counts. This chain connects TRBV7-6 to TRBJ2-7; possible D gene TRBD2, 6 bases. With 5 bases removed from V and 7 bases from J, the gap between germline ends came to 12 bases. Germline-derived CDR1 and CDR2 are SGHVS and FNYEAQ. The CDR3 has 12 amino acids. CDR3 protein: CASSPSAGEQYF. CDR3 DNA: TGTGCCAGCAGCCCCTCGGCGGGGGAGCAGTACTTC.

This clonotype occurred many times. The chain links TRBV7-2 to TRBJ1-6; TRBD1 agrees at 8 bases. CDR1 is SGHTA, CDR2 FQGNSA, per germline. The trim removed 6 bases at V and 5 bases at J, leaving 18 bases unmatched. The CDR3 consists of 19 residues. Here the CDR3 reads CASRSNLGTGRFDNSPLHF. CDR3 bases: TGTGCCAGCAGATCGAACTTGGGGACAGGTCGCTTTGATAATTCACCCCTCCACTTT.

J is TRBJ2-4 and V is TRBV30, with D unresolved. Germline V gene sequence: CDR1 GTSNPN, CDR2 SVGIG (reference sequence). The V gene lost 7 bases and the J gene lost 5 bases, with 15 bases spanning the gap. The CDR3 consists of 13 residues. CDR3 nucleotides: TGTGCCTTTACTTGGTCCGTGGAAAACATTCAGTACTTC. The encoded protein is CAFTWSVENIQYF.

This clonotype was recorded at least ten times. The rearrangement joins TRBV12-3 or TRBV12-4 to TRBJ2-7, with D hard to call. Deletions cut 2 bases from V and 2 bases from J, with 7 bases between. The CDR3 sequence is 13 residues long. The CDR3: CASSLSSAYEQYF. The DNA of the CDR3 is TGTGCCAGCAGTTTAAGCAGTGCCTACGAGCAGTACTTC.

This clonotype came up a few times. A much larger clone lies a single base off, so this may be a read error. The CDR3 DNA sequence: TGTGCCAGCAGCTTAGATAGCGGGAGCTCCTACAATGAGCAGTTCTTC. This codes for CASSLDSGSSYNEQFF. This rearrangement joins TRBV7-3 to TRBJ2-1, with 9 bases lining up with TRBD2. From germline, CDR1 is SGHTA and CDR2 FQGTGA. With 2 bases clipped from V and 0 bases from J, the junction kept 2 bases outside the gene matches. CDR3 length: 16 amino acids.

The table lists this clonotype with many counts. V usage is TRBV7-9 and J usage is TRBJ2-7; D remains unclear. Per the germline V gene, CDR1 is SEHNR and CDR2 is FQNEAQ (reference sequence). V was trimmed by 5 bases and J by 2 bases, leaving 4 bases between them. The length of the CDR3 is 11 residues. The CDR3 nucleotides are TGTGCCAGCAGCAATACCTACGAGCAGTACGTC. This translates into CASSNTYEQYV.

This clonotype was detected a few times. The CDR3 here is CASSSNDYFDRGEAANTIYF. DNA for the CDR3: TGTGCCAGCAGCTCCAATGATTATTTCGACAGGGGCGAAGCCGCAAACACCATATATTTT. The chain recombines TRBV7-9 with TRBJ1-3; 8 positions match TRBD1. V shed 4 bases and J 6 bases; nucleotides not matched to a gene: 23. CDR3 length: 20 amino acids. Germline V gene data show CDR1 as SEHNR and CDR2 as FQNEAQ (reference sequence).

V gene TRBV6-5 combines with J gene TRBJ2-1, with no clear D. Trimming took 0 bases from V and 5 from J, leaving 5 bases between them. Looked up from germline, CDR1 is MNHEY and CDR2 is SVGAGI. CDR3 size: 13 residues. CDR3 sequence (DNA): TGTGCCAGCAGTTACTCTTCCAACAATGAGCAGTTCTTC. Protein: CASSYSSNNEQFF.

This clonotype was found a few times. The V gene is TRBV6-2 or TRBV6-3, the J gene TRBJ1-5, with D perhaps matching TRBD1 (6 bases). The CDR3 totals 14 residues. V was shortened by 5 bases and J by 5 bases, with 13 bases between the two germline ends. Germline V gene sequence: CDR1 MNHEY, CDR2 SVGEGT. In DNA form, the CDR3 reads TGTGCCAGCAGTACCGGGACATCCTATCAGCCCCAGCATTTT. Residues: CASSTGTSYQPQHF.

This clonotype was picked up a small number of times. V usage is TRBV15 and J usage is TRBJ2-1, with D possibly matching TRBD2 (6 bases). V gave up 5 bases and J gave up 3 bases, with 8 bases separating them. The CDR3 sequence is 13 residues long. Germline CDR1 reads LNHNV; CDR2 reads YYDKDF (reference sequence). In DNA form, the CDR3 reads TGTGCCACCAGCTACGGGAGCTACAATGAGCAGTTCTTC. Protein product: CATSYGSYNEQFF. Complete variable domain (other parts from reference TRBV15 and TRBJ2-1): DAMVIQNPRYQVTQFGKPVTLSCSQTLNHNVMYWYQQKSSQAPKLLFHYYDKDFNNEADTPDNFQSRRPNTSFCFLDIRSPGLGDTAMYLCATSYGSYNEQFFGPGTRLTVL.

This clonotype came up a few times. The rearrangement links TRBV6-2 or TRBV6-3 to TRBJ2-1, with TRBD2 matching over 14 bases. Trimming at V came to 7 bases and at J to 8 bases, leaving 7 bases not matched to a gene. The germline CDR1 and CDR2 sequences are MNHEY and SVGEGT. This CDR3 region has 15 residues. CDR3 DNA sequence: TGTGCCAGCAACAAAGGGACTAGCGGGAGAGATGAGCAGTTCTTC. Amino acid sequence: CASNKGTSGRDEQFF.

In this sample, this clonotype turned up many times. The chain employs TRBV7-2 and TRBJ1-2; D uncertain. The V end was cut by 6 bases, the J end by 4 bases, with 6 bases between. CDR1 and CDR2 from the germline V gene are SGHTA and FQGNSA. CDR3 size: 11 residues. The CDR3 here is CASSFSYGYTF. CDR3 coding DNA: TGTGCCAGCAGTTTTTCCTATGGCTACACCTTC.

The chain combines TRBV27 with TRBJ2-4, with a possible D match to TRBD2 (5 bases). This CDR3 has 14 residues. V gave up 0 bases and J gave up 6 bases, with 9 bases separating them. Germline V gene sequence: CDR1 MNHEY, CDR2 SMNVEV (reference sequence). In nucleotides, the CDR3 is TGTGCCAGCAGTTTATCCAGCGAGGGAAACATTCAGTACTTC. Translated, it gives CASSLSSEGNIQYF.